A single sample is the source of the 10 T cell receptor beta chains below, sequenced in a study of blood T cell repertoires in COVID-19. Profiling relied on immunoSEQ multiplex PCR, and the TCRdb table lists in-frame clones only, not all of them. The sample has under 150,000 clones, roughly 84% seen once; the top ten hold 3.9%. The sample taken for sequencing was PBMCs or T cells enriched from blood (not recorded which). Receptors originate from a man in his fifties or sixties in a cohort exposed to, infected with or recovered from COVID-19 (not recorded which).

V is TRBV3-1 (or the pseudogene TRBV3-2) and J is TRBJ1-2, with D possibly being TRBD1 (6 bases). Germline V gene lookup returns CDR1 LGHDT and CDR2 YNNKEL (reference sequence). The CDR3 has 14 amino acids. V gave up 4 bases and J gave up 5 bases, with 14 bases separating them. The CDR3 sequence is CASSPGQWTYGYTF. The CDR3 DNA follows: TGTGCCAGCAGCCCCGGACAGTGGACTTATGGCTACACCTTC.

The rearrangement links TRBV13 to TRBJ1-1; D is perhaps TRBD1 (5 bases). V lost 1 base, J lost 5 bases, and 11 bases lay in between. The germline CDR1 and CDR2 sequences are PRHDT and FYEKMQ (reference sequence). The CDR3 consists of 14 residues. The CDR3 nucleotides read TGTGCCAGCAGCTTAGTCACGGGGGGGACTGAAGCTTTCTTT. This codes for CASSLVTGGTEAFF.

The chain has TRBV6-5 and TRBJ2-5, with 7 bases that match TRBD2. Germline CDR1 is MNHEY and CDR2 is SVGAGI. This CDR3 contains 14 residues. J gave up 4 bases and V 5 bases, and 7 bases lay outside the gene matches. CDR3 DNA: TGTGCCAGCAGTAAGAGCGGGATCCCAGAGACCCAGTACTTC. It codes for CASSKSGIPETQYF.

The chain carries TRBV13 and TRBJ2-7; TRBD1 agrees at 10 bases. The CDR3 loop spans 16 amino acids. Germline CDR1 is PRHDT and CDR2 is FYEKMQ (reference sequence). V lost 5 bases to trimming and J lost 0 bases; unmatched junction nucleotides: 7. This chain's CDR3 is CASSPQGQGSSYEQYF. CDR3 nucleotides: TGTGCCAGCAGCCCCCAGGGACAGGGGTCCTCCTACGAGCAGTACTTC.

The gene calls are TRBV4-1 and TRBJ2-7, with D maybe TRBD1 (5 bases). The CDR3 sequence is 14 residues long. V was shortened by 6 bases and J by 7 bases, with 19 bases between the two germline ends. Germline assignment: CDR1 MGHRA and CDR2 YSYEKL. The CDR3: CASSPRGRDGEQYF. Written as DNA, the CDR3 is TGCGCCAGCAGTCCCCGTGGCAGGGATGGGGAGCAGTACTTC.

The chain links TRBV5-1 to TRBJ1-1; D not certain. Germline V gives CDR1 SGHRS, CDR2 YFSETQ. The CDR3 extends over 15 amino acids. Trimming removed 2 bases from V and 0 bases from J, with 11 bases in between. CDR3 nucleotide sequence: TGCGCCAGCAGCTTATATGGCAGAATGAACACTGAAGCTTTCTTT. Protein product: CASSLYGRMNTEAFF.

The sample holds a few counts of this clone. The chain is built from TRBV28 and TRBJ1-4, with D perhaps matching TRBD1 (6 bases). V lost 6 bases to trimming and J lost 8 bases, with 19 bases between them. This CDR3 region has 15 residues. In germline, CDR1 is MDHEN, CDR2 SYDVKM. The CDR3 region has the DNA TGTGCCAGCAGCCTCCCAACAGGGTCGTCCGAAAAACTGTTTTTT. Its translation is CASSLPTGSSEKLFF. The full variable domain, completed using reference TRBV28 and TRBJ1-4, is DVKVTQSSRYLVKRTGEKVFLECVQDMDHENMFWYRQDPGLGLRLIYFSYDVKMKEKGDIPEGYSVSREKKERFSLILESASTNQTSMYLCASSLPTGSSEKLFFGSGTQLSVL.

The rearrangement links TRBV7-8 to TRBJ1-6; D may be TRBD1 (6 bases). Deletions cut 5 bases from V and 6 bases from J, with 11 bases between. The CDR3 spans 14 residues. Per germline, CDR1 SGHVS and CDR2 FQNEAQ. This CDR3 reads CASSPRGGNSPLHF. CDR3 nucleotides: TGTGCCAGCAGCCCCAGGGGTGGTAATTCACCCCTCCACTTT.

The rearrangement links TRBV19 to TRBJ1-5, with D possibly matching TRBD1 (6 bases). The CDR3 totals 14 residues. Deletions cut 4 bases from V and 3 bases from J, with 10 bases between. Germline V gene lookup returns CDR1 LNHDA and CDR2 SQIVND (reference sequence). CDR3 bases: TGTGCCAGTAGTAGACAGGCGGCCAATCAGCCCCAGCATTTT. Translating it yields CASSRQAANQPQHF.

V usage is TRBV5-4 and J usage is TRBJ2-3; TRBD2 matches 7 bases. The CDR3 runs to 17 residues. From germline, CDR1 is SGHNT and CDR2 YYREEE (reference sequence). Losses at the gene ends were 2 bases for V and 1 base for J; bases not matched to a gene: 10. The CDR3 sequence is CASSFLAVPEGTDTQYF. For the CDR3, the DNA is TGTGCCAGCAGCTTCCTAGCGGTTCCCGAGGGCACAGATACGCAGTATTTT.